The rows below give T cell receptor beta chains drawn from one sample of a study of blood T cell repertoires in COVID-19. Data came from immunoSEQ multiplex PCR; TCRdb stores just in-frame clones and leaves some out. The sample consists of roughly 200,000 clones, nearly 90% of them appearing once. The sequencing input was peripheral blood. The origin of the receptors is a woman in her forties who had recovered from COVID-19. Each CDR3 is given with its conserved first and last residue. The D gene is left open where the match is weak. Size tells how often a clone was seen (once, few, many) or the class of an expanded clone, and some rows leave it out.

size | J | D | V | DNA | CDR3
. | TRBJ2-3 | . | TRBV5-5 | TGTGCCAGCAGCTGGGCACCAGCCTCGGATACGCAGTATTTT | CASSWAPASDTQYF
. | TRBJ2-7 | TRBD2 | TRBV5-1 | TGCGCCAGCAGCTTGAGACTAGCGGGAGCCGGCCACGAGCAGTACTTC | CASSLRLAGAGHEQYF
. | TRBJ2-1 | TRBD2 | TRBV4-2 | TGTGCCAGCAGCCGAACGGTAGGGGGACTAGCGGGATTGGAGCAGTTCTTC | CASSRTVGGLAGLEQFF
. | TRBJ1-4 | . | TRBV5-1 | TGCGCCAGCAGGGAGAGGACTAATGAAAAACTGTTTTTT | CASRERTNEKLFF
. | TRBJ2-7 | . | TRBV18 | TGTGCCAGCTCAAGCCCCTCTAGCTACGAGCAGTACTTC | CASSSPSSYEQYF
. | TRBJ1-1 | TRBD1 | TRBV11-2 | TGTGCCAGCAGCTTAGTAGGACAGGTGAACACTGAAGCTTTCTTT | CASSLVGQVNTEAFF
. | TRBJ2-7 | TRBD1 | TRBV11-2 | TGTGCCAGCAGCTTAGATCGGGCTAAACCGGGACAGCTCTACGAGCAGTACTTC | CASSLDRAKPGQLYEQYF
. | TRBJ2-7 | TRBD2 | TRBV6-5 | TGTGCCAGCAAAACAGCGGGAACCTCCTACGAGCAGTACTTC | CASKTAGTSYEQYF
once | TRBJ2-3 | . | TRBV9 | TGTGCCAGCAGCGTACTTCGTAGCACAGATACGCAGTATTTT | CASSVLRSTDTQYF
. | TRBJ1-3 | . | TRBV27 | TGTGCCAGCAGTCCAATCTCTGGAAACACCATATATTTT | CASSPISGNTIYF
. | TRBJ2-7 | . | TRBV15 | TGTGCCACCAGCAGAGACGGGAGACGGCAGTACTTC | CATSRDGRRQYF
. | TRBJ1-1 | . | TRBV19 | TGTGCCAGTAGTACGACATATATGAACACTGAAGCTTTCTTT | CASSTTYMNTEAFF
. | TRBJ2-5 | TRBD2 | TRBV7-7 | TGTGCCAGCAGCTCGTACATGGGGGGGCAAGAGACCCAGTACTTC | CASSSYMGGQETQYF
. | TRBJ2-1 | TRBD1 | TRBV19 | TGTGCCAGTAGTCCAGCATTTAGAGGGGGCGACTTTCTGGGATACAATGAGCAGTTCTTC | CASSPAFRGGDFLGYNEQFF
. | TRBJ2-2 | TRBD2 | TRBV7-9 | TGTGCCAGCAGCCGCAATGCGGGGGCCGGGGAGCTGTTTTTT | CASSRNAGAGELFF
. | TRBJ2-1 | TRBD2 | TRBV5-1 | TGCGCCAGCAGCGGGGGACTAGCGGGGGCTATCTTC | CASSGGLAGAIF
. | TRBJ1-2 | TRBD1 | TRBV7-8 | TGTGCCAGCAGCTCTCGGACAGGGGGTACGGGCTACACCTTC | CASSSRTGGTGYTF
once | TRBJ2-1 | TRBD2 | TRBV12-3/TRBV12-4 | TGTGCCAGCAGTTCGGGACTAGCGGGAGTGTTCTTC | CASSSGLAGVFF
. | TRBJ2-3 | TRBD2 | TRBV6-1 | TGTGCCAGCAGTGAGGTGGGAGGGAGATACGCAGATACGCAGTATTTT | CASSEVGGRYADTQYF
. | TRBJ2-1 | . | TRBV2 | TGTGCCAGCATGTGGGAGTCCTACAATGAGCAGTTCTTC | CASMWESYNEQFF
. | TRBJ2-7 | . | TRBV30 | TGTGCCTGGAGTGTACGGCTAGCCTCCTACGAGCAGTACTTC | CAWSVRLASYEQYF
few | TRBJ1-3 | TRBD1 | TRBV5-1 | TGCGCCAGCAGCTTGGCGGGACAGGGGGCTGGAAACACCATATATTTT | CASSLAGQGAGNTIYF
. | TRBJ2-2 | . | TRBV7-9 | TGTGCCAGCAGCCCCGCCCTGAAACTAGAGAACACCGGGGAGCTGTTTTTT | CASSPALKLENTGELFF
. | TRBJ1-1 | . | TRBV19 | TGTGCCAGTAGTATTCCTCGTCTCCCCCAGGCGGAAGCTTTCTTT | CASSIPRLPQAEAFF
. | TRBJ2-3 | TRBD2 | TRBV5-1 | TGCGCCAGCAGCCAGGGACTAGCGGGGGCGCCGGGTACGCAGTATTTT | CASSQGLAGAPGTQYF
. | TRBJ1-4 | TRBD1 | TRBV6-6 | TGTGCCAGCAGTTCTCAGGGGGCCCTTAAGGAAAAACTGTTTTTT | CASSSQGALKEKLFF
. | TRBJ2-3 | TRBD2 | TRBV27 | TGTGCCAGCAGTTTCGGACTAGCGGTTCCTGCTAGCACAGATACGCAGTATTTT | CASSFGLAVPASTDTQYF
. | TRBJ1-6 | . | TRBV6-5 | TGTGCCAGCAGGGTCCAGGGTTCCGGTTCACCCCTCCACTTT | CASRVQGSGSPLHF